The 21 T cell receptor beta chains below come from one sample, sequenced in a study of T cells of healthy individuals. TCRdb re-derived calls from the 5' RACE reads in MiXCR, one entry per CDR3 protein. The sample yields around 63,000 distinct CDR3 sequences, about 17% seen once. These receptors all stem from a human donor in good health.

This clonotype has a count of ten or more. The chain recombines TRBV4-2 with TRBJ2-3; a weak D match, TRBD2 (5 bases). V was trimmed by 4 bases and J by 0 bases, leaving 5 bases between them. Germline V CDR1 and CDR2: LGHNA, YNFKEQ. The CDR3 totals 13 residues. Here the CDR3 DNA reads TGTGCCAGCAGCCGAGGGAGCACAGATACGCAGTATTTT. It is translated as CASSRGSTDTQYF.

The chain has TRBV20-1 and TRBJ2-7; D is perhaps TRBD2 (6 bases). The CDR3 totals 14 residues. The ends were cut back, 6 bases at V and 4 bases at J, with 19 bases in the middle. The V gene's germline CDR1 is DFQATT and CDR2 SNEGSKA (reference sequence). CDR3: CSALGSGGGYEQYF. CDR3 sequence (DNA): TGCAGTGCCCTGGGGTCCGGGGGTGGATACGAGCAGTACTTC.

The V and J genes are TRBV5-1 and TRBJ1-1; possibly TRBD1 for D (5 bases). Germline V CDR1 and CDR2: SGHRS, YFSETQ. CDR3 size: 15 residues. V was cut by 0 bases and J by 1 base, with 10 bases left in between. The CDR3 protein is CASSLAGGGNTEAFF. In nucleotides, the CDR3 is TGCGCCAGCAGCTTGGCCGGCGGGGGGAACACTGAAGCTTTCTTT.

In this sample, this clonotype turned up a few times. The chain joins TRBV7-2 to TRBJ2-1; weak D call: TRBD2 (6 bases). V gave up 5 bases and J gave up 8 bases, with 28 bases separating them. The CDR3 spans 18 residues. In germline, CDR1 is SGHTA, CDR2 FQGNSA. This chain's CDR3 is CASSPEWGTGVIKYEQFF. As DNA, the CDR3 is TGTGCCAGCAGCCCGGAATGGGGAACGGGAGTAATCAAGTATGAGCAGTTCTTC.

This clonotype was seen repeatedly, ten times or more. The gene calls are TRBV7-9 and TRBJ2-7; the D is unclear. The CDR3 covers 12 residues. Trimming pared 1 base from V and 7 bases from J, leaving 8 bases between. The germline V gene has CDR1 SEHNR and CDR2 FQNEAQ (reference sequence). CDR3 protein: CASSLGAREQYF. The CDR3 DNA sequence: TGTGCCAGCAGCTTAGGCGCTCGGGAGCAGTACTTC.

This clonotype was seen many times. This chain links TRBV15 with TRBJ2-7, with 9 nucleotides matching TRBD1. V gave up 1 base and J gave up 4 bases; unmatched junction bases: 5. CDR3 length equals 15 residues. The germline gives CDR1 LNHNV, CDR2 YYDKDF (reference sequence). CDR3 amino acids: CATSRGPGQGYEQYF. In DNA, the CDR3 is TGTGCCACCAGCAGAGGGCCGGGACAGGGTTACGAGCAGTACTTC.

The CDR3 DNA follows: TGTGCCAGCAGCCAGGATTCGCGCAGTGGGGAGACCCAGTACTTC. This codes for CASSQDSRSGETQYF. The chain combines TRBV3-1 with TRBJ2-5; D is uncertain. This CDR3 region has 15 residues. V gave up 3 bases and J gave up 5 bases, with 16 bases separating them. The germline CDR1 and CDR2 sequences are LGHDT and YNNKEL (reference sequence).

The chain links TRBV15 to TRBJ2-5; D not resolved. Germline assignment: CDR1 LNHNV and CDR2 YYDKDF (reference sequence). The ends were cut back, 4 bases at V and 2 bases at J, with 17 bases in the middle. The CDR3 totals 16 residues. Here the CDR3 reads CATSIGPPGPQETQYF. DNA of the CDR3: TGTGCCACCAGCATTGGACCACCAGGTCCACAAGAGACCCAGTACTTC.

Of note for this clonotype: A much larger clone sits a single nucleotide away, making a read error possible. The chain is built from TRBV6-2 or TRBV6-3 and TRBJ2-1; TRBD1 or TRBD2 may be the D gene (6 bases each). Per the germline V gene, CDR1 is MNHEY and CDR2 is SVGEGT. The CDR3 loop spans 13 amino acids. The CDR3 nucleotides are TGTACCAGCAGCCGCGGGACAACGGATGAGCAGTTCTTC. Translated: CTSSRGTTDEQFF.

This clonotype has a count of ten or more. The chain has TRBV27 and TRBJ2-5; D is perhaps TRBD1 (5 bases). The CDR3 runs to 12 residues. V was cut by 3 bases and J by 5 bases, with 7 bases left in between. The germline V gene has CDR1 MNHEY and CDR2 SMNVEV (reference sequence). CDR3 protein: CASSFSGETQYF. In nucleotides, the CDR3 is TGTGCCAGCAGTTTTTCAGGGGAGACCCAGTACTTC.

The chain joins TRBV12-3 or TRBV12-4 to TRBJ1-6, with TRBD1 matching over 7 bases. The CDR3 runs 14 residues. J gave up 9 bases and V 4 bases, and 6 bases lay outside the gene matches. Written as DNA, the CDR3 is TGTGCCAGCAGTTATCAGGGGGGGGGTTCACCCCTCCACTTT. As protein: CASSYQGGGSPLHF.

In its sample, this clonotype was seen a few times. The gene calls are TRBV9 and TRBJ2-2, with 7 bases identical to TRBD1. The germline V gene encodes CDR1 SGDLS and CDR2 YYNGEE. The length of the CDR3 is 16 residues. Trimming took 2 bases from V and 6 from J; bases not matched to a gene: 10. CDR3 residues: CASSVPSSGGPGELFF. CDR3 sequence (DNA): TGTGCCAGCAGCGTCCCTTCGTCAGGGGGACCCGGGGAGCTGTTTTTT.

This clonotype turned up a few times. The genes are TRBV5-1 and TRBJ2-7; a possible D gene is TRBD1 (5 bases). The CDR3 runs 13 residues. Trimming removed 4 bases at V and 2 bases at J, with 10 bases between. CDR1 SGHRS and CDR2 YFSETQ come from the germline V gene. CDR3 sequence: CASSPDSAYEQYF. In DNA form, the CDR3 reads TGCGCCAGCAGCCCTGACAGCGCCTACGAGCAGTACTTC.

This chain joins TRBV2 and TRBJ2-3, with 8 nucleotides matching TRBD2. The CDR3 consists of 16 residues. V trimming: 4 bases; J trimming: 0 bases; junction bases outside the gene matches: 6. Germline V lookup: CDR1 SNHLY, CDR2 FYNNEI. CDR3 in amino acids: CASSAIGTSSTDTQYF. In DNA form, the CDR3 reads TGTGCCAGCAGTGCGATAGGGACTAGTAGCACAGATACGCAGTATTTT.

The sample holds many counts of this clonotype. The chain is built from TRBV18 and TRBJ2-3; 12 bases match TRBD2. CDR3 length: 16 residues. J was trimmed by 10 bases and V by 0 bases; bases with no gene match: 8. Germline V lookup: CDR1 KGHSH, CDR2 LQKENI. CDR3 protein: CASSPPSTSGRGAQYF. The CDR3 nucleotides read TGTGCCAGCTCACCACCCTCGACTAGCGGGAGAGGGGCGCAGTATTTT.

This clonotype was counted a few times. The chain carries TRBV4-2 and TRBJ2-3; 10 nucleotides agree with TRBD2. The CDR3 is made up of 17 amino acids. Germline trimming cut 0 bases from V and 5 bases from J; bases unmatched to any gene: 8. Germline V gene sequence: CDR1 LGHNA, CDR2 YNFKEQ. The CDR3: CASSQDVSGGAGDTQYF. The CDR3 DNA follows: TGTGCCAGCAGCCAAGACGTAAGCGGGGGGGCCGGAGATACGCAGTATTTT.

In this sample, this clonotype turned up a few times. V is TRBV6-5 and J is TRBJ1-2; D is ambiguous. V lost 2 bases and J lost 7, with 14 bases in between. Germline assignment: CDR1 MNHEY and CDR2 SVGAGI. The CDR3 runs 14 residues. The CDR3 region is CASSYGPLPPGYTF. Written as DNA, the CDR3 is TGTGCCAGCAGTTACGGCCCCTTACCTCCTGGCTACACCTTC.

This clonotype was counted only a few times. The chain recombines TRBV11-2 with TRBJ1-1; no clear D gene. The germline V gene has CDR1 SGHAT and CDR2 FQNNGV. The V and J ends lost 4 bases and 1 base respectively, with 13 bases between them. The CDR3 is 15 residues long. CDR3 coding DNA: TGTGCCAGCAGCTCATTAAAGGGAAGGAACACTGAAGCTTTCTTT. This translates into CASSSLKGRNTEAFF.

This clonotype was observed a handful of times. This chain joins TRBV20-1 and TRBJ2-7; D is undetermined. The V and J ends lost 3 bases and 0 bases respectively, with 6 bases between them. The CDR3 runs 12 residues. Per germline, CDR1 DFQATT and CDR2 SNEGSKA (reference sequence). CDR3 region: CSARGSSYEQYF. CDR3 sequence (DNA): TGCAGTGCTAGGGGCAGCTCCTACGAGCAGTACTTC.

There are many counts of this clonotype. The rearrangement links TRBV25-1 to TRBJ1-4, with 7 bases matching TRBD1. Germline V CDR1 and CDR2: MGHDK, SYGVNS. V dropped 10 bases and J dropped 6; count of bases not matched to a gene: 11. The CDR3 totals 14 residues. CDR3 sequence: CATTRAGGDEKLFF. CDR3 nucleotides: TGTGCCACGACGCGGGCAGGGGGTGATGAAAAACTGTTTTTT.

This clonotype has ten or more counts. V is TRBV5-1 and J is TRBJ1-6; 9 bases are a match to TRBD1. With V trimmed by 7 bases and J by 10 bases, 6 bases remained unmatched. Germline V gene lookup returns CDR1 SGHRS and CDR2 YFSETQ. CDR3 length: 13 residues. The CDR3 region is CASCYGQGSPLHF. CDR3 nucleotide sequence: TGCGCCAGCTGTTACGGACAGGGGTCACCCCTCCACTTT.